Listed here are 5 T cell receptor beta chains from one sample, sequenced in a study of shared clonotypes between healthy human individuals. Selected positively for CCR7 and CD45RO-negative, naive CD8 cells excluded terminally differentiated effector memory CD45RA+ cells. Measured with immunoSEQ multiplex PCR; TCRdb has only the in-frame clones, and not every one. The repertoire has some 2,000,000 clones, about 95% of them found once; the top ten carry roughly 1%. Source material: naive CD8+ T cells sorted from blood. Receptor source: a man younger than 35 in good health.

The J gene is TRBJ2-2, the V gene TRBV23-1, with D unresolved. TRBV23-1 is annotated as an ORF whose role is uncertain. The CDR3 is made up of 15 amino acids. V gave up 0 bases and J gave up 8 bases, with 13 bases separating them. The CDR3 DNA reads as TGCGCCAGCAGTCAATCCGGACCCTCCGCGGGGGAGCTGTTTTTT. Its protein is CASSQSGPSAGELFF.

The rearrangement uses TRBV10-1 and TRBJ2-7; 7 nucleotides agree with TRBD1. The CDR3 covers 16 residues. V shed 1 base, J shed 6 bases, and the junction held 12 bases outside the gene matches. Germline V gives CDR1 WNHNN, CDR2 SYGVQD (reference sequence). The CDR3 region is CASSEFQVQGYSEQYF. For the CDR3, the DNA is TGCGCCAGCAGTGAGTTCCAAGTACAGGGGTATTCCGAGCAGTACTTC.

V usage is TRBV5-4 and J usage is TRBJ2-7, with TRBD1 matching 10 bases. Germline V CDR1 and CDR2: SGHNT, YYREEE (reference sequence). The trim removed 5 bases at V and 5 bases at J, leaving 10 bases unmatched. The CDR3 sequence is 15 residues long. DNA of the CDR3: TGTGCCAGCAGGGCCCCCGGGACAGGGGACCACGAGCAGTACTTC. Encoded protein: CASRAPGTGDHEQYF. Complete variable domain (other parts from reference TRBV5-4 and TRBJ2-7): ETGVTQSPTHLIKTRGQQVTLRCSSQSGHNTVSWYQQALGQGPQFIFQYYREEENGRGNFPPRFSGLQFPNYSSELNVNALELDDSALYLCASRAPGTGDHEQYFGPGTRLTVT.

Comment on this clone: At the DNA level, this CDR3 is encoded by other sequences in the same sample as well. The DNA of the CDR3 is TGCAGCGTTGAAGATCCAGGCAGCTCCTACGAGCAGTACTTC. This sequence encodes CSVEDPGSSYEQYF. The chain employs TRBV29-1 and TRBJ2-7; the D is unclear. CDR3 length: 14 residues. CDR1 is SQVTM, CDR2 ANQGSEA, per germline. V lost 0 bases to trimming and J lost 0 bases, with 9 bases between them.

In its sample, this clone was seen once. J is TRBJ2-3 and V is TRBV25-1; a possible D gene is TRBD2 (5 bases). With 9 bases removed from V and 2 bases from J, the gap between germline ends came to 9 bases. Germline values: CDR1 MGHDK, CDR2 SYGVNS. The CDR3 runs to 12 residues. Written as DNA, the CDR3 is TGTGCCAGTGGAGGATTCACAGATACGCAGTATTTT. Translating gives CASGGFTDTQYF.